This T cell receptor beta chain was retrieved from a study of blood T cells in healthy people across ages. Study results and caveats: TCR beta diversity, measured per million T cells, fell in a roughly linear way with age. Naive and antigen-experienced cells could not be conclusively compared, given unsorted PBMCs.

To note about this clonotype: Its specificity is not known.

A second PCR, run for roughly 7 to 11 cycles, used a sample-barcoded 5' primer plus a J-beta primer mix. MiXCR was run by TCRdb on the 5' RACE reads, yielding one entry per CDR3 protein. The table records some 1 million distinct CDR3 sequences, 45% of them present only once. The CDR3 covers 16 residues. Sequencing was performed on blood. The V call is TRBV21-1, the J call TRBJ1-2; the D call in the table, TRBD1, was not verified against the DNA. TRBV21-1 is assigned pseudogene status. The source is a woman aged 60-75 years in good health. CDR3 nucleotides: TGTGCCAGCACCATAAGAAACCAGGGGGCGCTACGTGGCTACACCTTC. This gives the protein CASTIRNQGALRGYTF.